These 18 T cell receptor beta chains originate from one sample sequenced in a study of OX40 agonist ivuxolimab in advanced cancers. Generated by immunoSEQ multiplex PCR, the TCRdb table keeps only in-frame clones and is missing some. This table has 35,000 to 50,000 clones, 70% to 90% appearing once. The sequenced sample was CD4+ or CD8+ T cells sorted from blood, obtained in a trial of the OX40 agonist ivuxolimab. All receptors derive from an adult with an advanced solid tumor such as melanoma, head and neck, liver or kidney cancer.

This clone has only a few counts. V and J are TRBV29-1 and TRBJ1-1; no firm D call. CDR3 length: 11 residues. Germline V gene data show CDR1 as SQVTM and CDR2 as ANQGSEA. The CDR3 bases are TGCAGTGCTGCGGGGAACACTGAAGCTTTCTTT. Its translation: CSAAGNTEAFF. The full variable domain, completed using reference TRBV29-1 and TRBJ1-1, is SAVISQKPSRDICQRGTSLTIQCQVDSQVTMMFWYRQQPGQSLTLIATANQGSEATYESGFVIDKFPISRPNLTFSTLTVSNMSPEDSSIYLCSAAGNTEAFFGQGTRLTVV.

J is TRBJ1-1 and V is TRBV7-9; D remains unclear. CDR1 SEHNR and CDR2 FQNEAQ come from the germline V gene (reference sequence). CDR3 length: 17 amino acids. Trimming cost V 1 base and J 6 bases, with 21 bases left between them. CDR3 coding DNA: TGTGCCAGCAGCTTAGGGTCAGGCTTAGGTGTAGGACCTGAAGCTTTCTTT. Amino acids: CASSLGSGLGVGPEAFF.

V usage is TRBV9 and J usage is TRBJ2-3; no clear D. The length of the CDR3 is 13 residues. The V end was cut by 1 base, the J end by 2 bases, with 5 bases between. CDR1 SGDLS and CDR2 YYNGEE come from the germline V gene. The CDR3 region has the DNA TGTGCCAGCAGCGTACTCAACACAGATACGCAGTATTTT. Residues: CASSVLNTDTQYF.

The chain links TRBV6-5 to TRBJ1-1; no reliable D call. V was pared by 7 bases and J by 2 bases, with 17 bases between. The CDR3 covers 15 residues. Germline V gene data show CDR1 as MNHEY and CDR2 as SVGAGI. In DNA form, the CDR3 reads TGTGCCAGCAACCAAGGACGGGGATTCAACACTGAAGCTTTCTTT. As protein: CASNQGRGFNTEAFF.

The chain couples TRBV29-1 to TRBJ2-5, with a weak D call TRBD2 (5 bases). V shed 6 bases and J shed 1 base, with 9 bases lying between them. The germline gives CDR1 SQVTM, CDR2 ANQGSEA. This CDR3 comprises 12 residues. The CDR3 is CSVKEAQETQYF. In DNA form, the CDR3 reads TGCAGCGTCAAGGAGGCCCAAGAGACCCAGTACTTC.

The chain employs TRBV18 and TRBJ2-5; D ambiguous. The CDR3 length is 13 residues. The V and J ends lost 1 base and 1 base respectively, with 4 bases between them. Germline loops: CDR1 KGHSH, CDR2 LQKENI. The CDR3 DNA is TGTGCCAGCTCACCACAAGGCCAAGAGACCCAGTACTTC. This encodes CASSPQGQETQYF. The full variable domain, rest sourced from reference TRBV18 and TRBJ2-5, is NAGVMQNPRHLVRRRGQEARLRCSPMKGHSHVYWYRQLPEEGLKFMVYLQKENIIDESGMPKERFSAEFPKEGPSILRIQQVVRGDSAAYFCASSPQGQETQYFGPGTRLLVL.

This rearrangement joins TRBV16 to TRBJ1-4, with 7 bases that match TRBD1. V trimming: 4 bases; J trimming: 7 bases; junction bases outside the gene matches: 9. Germline assignment: CDR1 KGHSY and CDR2 FQNENV. This CDR3 has 15 residues. Written as DNA, the CDR3 is TGTGCCAGCAGCCCGTTAAGGGGGCGCGGTGAAAAACTGTTTTTT. Translation: CASSPLRGRGEKLFF.

This clone was seen a few times. The J gene is TRBJ2-2, the V gene TRBV7-8; TRBD2 is a possible D gene (6 bases). The CDR3 has 16 amino acids. Germline V gene lookup returns CDR1 SGHVS and CDR2 FQNEAQ. Trimming stripped 3 bases from V and 4 bases from J, with 15 bases between. CDR3 sequence (DNA): TGTGCCAGCAGCTTCATTAGCGCGGGAAGCACCGGGGAGCTGTTTTTT. Its protein is CASSFISAGSTGELFF.

The chain has TRBV27 and TRBJ1-4; no clear D gene. CDR3 length: 8 residues. Looked up from germline, CDR1 is MNHEY and CDR2 is SMNVEV (reference sequence). The CDR3 protein is CGREKLFF. Here the CDR3 DNA reads TGTGGCCGTGAAAAACTGTTTTTT.

This clone was seen a few times. The chain carries TRBV19 and TRBJ1-5; TRBD1 is a possible D gene (6 bases). The CDR3 is made up of 17 amino acids. V was pared by 1 base and J by 7 bases, with 20 bases between. Germline assignment: CDR1 LNHDA and CDR2 SQIVND (reference sequence). DNA of the CDR3: TGTGCCAGTAGTATAGTTTCTGGCCAGGGGATCAGACAGCCCCAGCATTTT. Protein product: CASSIVSGQGIRQPQHF.

Written as DNA, the CDR3 is TGTGCCAGCAGTTTATCGAGGGAGTACGGGCAGGTCAGCTCTGGGGCCAACGTCCTGACTTTC. This codes for CASSLSREYGQVSSGANVLTF. The V gene is TRBV27, the J gene TRBJ2-6, with D perhaps matching TRBD2 (5 bases). The germline CDR1 and CDR2 sequences are MNHEY and SMNVEV (reference sequence). This CDR3 comprises 21 residues. Deletions cut 0 bases from V and 0 bases from J, with 21 bases between.

On this clone itself: The junction differs from germline at one of its ends, possibly a read error. The chain joins TRBV5-1 to TRBJ1-1, with 7 bases identical to TRBD1. There are 14 residues in the CDR3. Germline lookup yields CDR1 SGHRS and CDR2 YFSETQ. This CDR3 reads CASSEMTGNAEAFF. As DNA, the CDR3 is TGCGCCAGCAGCGAAATGACAGGGAACGCTGAAGCTTTCTTT.

This clone was seen more than once but under ten times. The CDR3 bases are TGTGCCAGCAGTTACATCAGTTTCATGGACACTGAAGCTTTCTTT. It codes for CASSYISFMDTEAFF. The chain has TRBV6-6 and TRBJ1-1, with D hard to call. The CDR3 contains 15 residues. V was pared by 2 bases and J by 3 bases, with 13 bases between. Germline V gene data show CDR1 as MNHNY and CDR2 as SVGAGI (reference sequence).

This clone was observed a single time. The CDR3 region has the DNA TGTGCCAGCAGCTTAGTAGGGGGCCGAGAGACCCAGTACTTC. Encoded protein: CASSLVGGRETQYF. The chain has TRBV7-9 and TRBJ2-5, with TRBD1 matching 7 bases. V was pared by 1 base and J by 4 bases, with 3 bases of the junction left unmatched. The CDR3 sequence is 14 residues long. Germline-derived CDR1 and CDR2 are SEHNR and FQNEAQ (reference sequence).

The chain combines TRBV27 with TRBJ2-7; 11 bases are shared with TRBD1. V shed 5 bases and J 3 bases; nucleotides not matched to a gene: 6. The germline V gene has CDR1 MNHEY and CDR2 SMNVEV (reference sequence). CDR3 length: 15 residues. The CDR3 loop is CASSLTGTGGYEQYV. CDR3 nucleotide sequence: TGTGCCAGCAGTCTCACCGGGACAGGGGGCTACGAGCAGTACGTC.

The rearrangement links TRBV19 to TRBJ1-2, with D uncertain. The V gene lost 4 bases and the J gene lost 0 bases, with 12 bases spanning the gap. There are 15 residues in the CDR3. Per germline, CDR1 LNHDA and CDR2 SQIVND (reference sequence). CDR3 loop: CASSSFWRANYGYTF. The CDR3, as DNA: TGTGCCAGTAGTAGTTTCTGGCGAGCTAACTATGGCTACACCTTC.

Here the CDR3 DNA reads TGTGCCAGCCAACCTCGGGGAAACACTGAAGCTTTCTTT. It specifies CASQPRGNTEAFF. The chain uses TRBV2 and TRBJ1-1; D not certain. Germline CDR1 reads SNHLY; CDR2 reads FYNNEI. V shed 8 bases and J shed 2 bases, with 12 bases lying between them. The CDR3 sequence is 13 residues long. Full variable domain (missing parts from reference TRBV2 and TRBJ1-1): EPEVTQTPSHQVTQMGQEVILRCVPISNHLYFYWYRQILGQKVEFLVSFYNNEISEKSEIFDDQFSVERPDGSNFTLKIRSTKLEDSAMYFCASQPRGNTEAFFGQGTRLTVV.

This chain connects TRBV7-6 to TRBJ2-3; no firm D call. Germline assignment: CDR1 SGHVS and CDR2 FNYEAQ. This CDR3 has 14 amino acids. V was pared by 2 bases and J by 4 bases, with 10 bases between. CDR3 bases: TGTGCCAGCAGCTTAACCCCCTCGCCAGATACGCAGTATTTT. This translates into CASSLTPSPDTQYF.